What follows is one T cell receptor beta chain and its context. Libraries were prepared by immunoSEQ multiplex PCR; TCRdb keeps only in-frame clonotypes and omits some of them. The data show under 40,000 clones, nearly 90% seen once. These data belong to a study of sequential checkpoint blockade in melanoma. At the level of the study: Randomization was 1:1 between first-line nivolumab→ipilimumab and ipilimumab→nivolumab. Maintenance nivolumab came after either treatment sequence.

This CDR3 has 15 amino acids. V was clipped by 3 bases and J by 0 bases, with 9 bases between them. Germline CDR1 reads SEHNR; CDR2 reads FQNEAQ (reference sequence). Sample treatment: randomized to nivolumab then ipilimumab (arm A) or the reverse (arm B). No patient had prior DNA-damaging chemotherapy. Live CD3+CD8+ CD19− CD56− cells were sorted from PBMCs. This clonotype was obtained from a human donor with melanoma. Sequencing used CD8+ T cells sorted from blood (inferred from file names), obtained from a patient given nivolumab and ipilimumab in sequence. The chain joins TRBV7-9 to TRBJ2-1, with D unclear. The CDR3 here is CASSFPASSYNEQFF. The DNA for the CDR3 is TGTGCCAGCAGCTTCCCCGCGAGCTCCTACAATGAGCAGTTCTTC.